This entry features one T cell receptor (beta chain) sequence. What it recognizes is unknown. This record belongs to a study of cytomegalovirus exposure and HLA in healthy donors. Study observations and caveats: A later analysis linked some 18,000 TCR beta sequences to HLA alleles at 0.05 false discovery rate. Researchers counted roughly 160 TCR beta chains as cytomegalovirus-associated.

This CDR3 comprises 15 residues. V was shortened by 0 bases and J by 4 bases, with 8 bases between the two germline ends. The PCR employed 60 Vbeta primers together with 13 Jbeta primers. Profiled with immunoSEQ multiplex PCR; TCRdb holds only in-frame clones, not every one. The sample carries under 200,000 clones, over 75% recorded once. The chain combines TRBV5-3 with TRBJ2-6, with D tentatively TRBD2 (5 bases). Being an ORF, TRBV5-3 has a function that is uncertain. The source material was PBMCs. The origin of this receptor is a man aged 35-49 years in good health and CMV-seropositive. The CDR3 region has the DNA TGTGCCAGAAGCTTGGGAGGGTCAGGGGCCAACGTCCTGACTTTC. Its protein is CARSLGGSGANVLTF.